A selection of T cell receptor beta chains follows, all from one sample in a study of blood T cells in healthy people across ages. TCRdb passed the 5' RACE reads through MiXCR, listing each CDR3 protein once. The table includes roughly 550,000 distinct CDR3 sequences, less than 25% detected once. These data also formed part of another study, on T cells of mothers and their children.

The sequenced sample consisted of blood. Receptors were obtained from a boy aged 5-17 years in good health. CDR3s include the opening cysteine and the closing phenylalanine or tryptophan.

j_call v_call cdr3_aa
TRBJ2-1 TRBV20-1 CSATLDSLFDEQFF
TRBJ2-4 TRBV10-3 CAISGETGTLDKNIQYF
TRBJ2-7 TRBV20-1 CSARGGGTDEQYF
TRBJ1-4 TRBV28 CASSFGSYFEKLFF
TRBJ2-1 TRBV7-6 CASSSSRSGTSGENEQFF
TRBJ2-2 TRBV14 CASTSGQGDTGELFF
TRBJ2-1 TRBV5-1 CASSLNTRLVYNEQFF
TRBJ2-7 TRBV20-1 CSARTVQGYEQYF
TRBJ2-5 TRBV20-1 CSARLAGYQETQYF
TRBJ1-2 TRBV27 CAGSFSGGGYTF
TRBJ1-2 TRBV25-1 CASSEQGRLGYTF
TRBJ2-7 TRBV6-5 CASSYSYRNSYEQYF
TRBJ2-7 TRBV4-1 CASSGSSTYEQYF
TRBJ1-1 TRBV13 CASSSWTGAKTEAFF
TRBJ1-5 TRBV20-1 CSAQMTGGYNQPQHF
- TRBV6-5 CASRKEGGRHNEQFF
TRBJ2-3 TRBV7-2 CASSPLAGVGDTQYF
TRBJ2-5 TRBV7-9 CASSSTIGEDQETQYF
TRBJ2-3 TRBV29-1 CSVEVGTSGGSTQYF
TRBJ2-6 TRBV12-3/TRBV12-4 CASRRDRGRAWSGANVLTF
TRBJ1-5 TRBV6-2/TRBV6-3 CASSSTGGNQPQHF
TRBJ2-2 TRBV5-1 CASSLKTRTGNTGELFF
TRBJ1-2 TRBV7-9 CASRLTGTGNNYGYTF
TRBJ2-5 TRBV20-1 CSATPISGRGQETQYF
TRBJ2-3 TRBV30 CAWGALSTDTQYF
TRBJ2-1 TRBV24-1 CATSDLGLAGSTSTYNEQFF
TRBJ2-7 TRBV28 CASSDPGQGFYEQYF
TRBJ2-3 TRBV4-3 CASSQDQRTSGTADTQYF
TRBJ2-7 TRBV5-4 CASSSSGTSSNEQYF
TRBJ1-2 TRBV27 CASSLSTGPYGYTF
TRBJ2-4 TRBV19 CASSMDHWGLAGTLNIQYF
- TRBV3-1 CASSQGLSGTRVYEQFF
TRBJ2-3 TRBV7-2 CASSETVRDTDTQYF
TRBJ1-6 TRBV5-1 CASSFVPGQIGLLNSPLHF
TRBJ1-6 TRBV29-1 CSGRTGPNSPLHF
TRBJ2-1 TRBV6-1 CASKGGRSSYNEQFF
TRBJ2-1 TRBV4-3 CASSQDRAGGPYNEQFF
TRBJ2-1 TRBV5-1 CASSLGGGINEQFF
TRBJ1-1 TRBV5-6 CAGSLGDRETEAFF
TRBJ2-2 TRBV4-3 CASSQDHVLAENTGELFF
TRBJ2-1 TRBV28 CASRSDRGFEGTFYNEQFF
TRBJ2-7 TRBV27 CASSMGGGPYEQYF
TRBJ1-5 TRBV5-1 CASSWGHSLNQPQHF
TRBJ2-1 TRBV24-1 CATSGASGSNEQFF
TRBJ1-1 TRBV6-1 CASSFRYEAFF
- TRBV4-2 CASSQEGRSHYEQYF
TRBJ2-3 TRBV7-8 CASRLERLAGGTDTQYF
TRBJ1-1 TRBV19 CASSRSGANTEAFF
TRBJ2-7 TRBV28 CASSLGGWEQYF
TRBJ2-1 TRBV7-2 CASSTGPGSYNEQFF
TRBJ2-2 TRBV6-5 CASSYSPGGRGELFF
TRBJ2-1 TRBV20-1 CSADPTGARGNEQFF
- TRBV20-1 CSPSSGIANEQFF
TRBJ1-5 TRBV27 CATRSFWNQPQHF
TRBJ2-3 TRBV2 CGALAGASTDTQYF
TRBJ1-1 TRBV21-1 CASSKGPNTEAFF
TRBJ1-2 TRBV7-9 CASSPETDSPNYGYTF
TRBJ2-7 TRBV6-1 CASSQQRWETGGRYEQYF
TRBJ2-1 TRBV6-2/TRBV6-3 CASSQRYEQFF
TRBJ1-6 TRBV20-1 CSARALPEGAGSPLHF